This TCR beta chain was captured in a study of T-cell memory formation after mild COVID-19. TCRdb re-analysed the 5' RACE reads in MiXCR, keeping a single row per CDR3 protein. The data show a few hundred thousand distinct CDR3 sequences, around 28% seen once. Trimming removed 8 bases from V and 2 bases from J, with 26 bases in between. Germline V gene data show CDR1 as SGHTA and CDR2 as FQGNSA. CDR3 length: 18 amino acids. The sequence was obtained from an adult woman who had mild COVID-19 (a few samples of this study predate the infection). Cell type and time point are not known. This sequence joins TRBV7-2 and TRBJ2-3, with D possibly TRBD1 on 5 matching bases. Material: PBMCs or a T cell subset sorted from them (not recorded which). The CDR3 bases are TGTGCCAGCTGCTCTTTGCCGTGGGGCACTAACTACACAGATACGCAGTATTTT. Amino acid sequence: CASCSLPWGTNYTDTQYF.